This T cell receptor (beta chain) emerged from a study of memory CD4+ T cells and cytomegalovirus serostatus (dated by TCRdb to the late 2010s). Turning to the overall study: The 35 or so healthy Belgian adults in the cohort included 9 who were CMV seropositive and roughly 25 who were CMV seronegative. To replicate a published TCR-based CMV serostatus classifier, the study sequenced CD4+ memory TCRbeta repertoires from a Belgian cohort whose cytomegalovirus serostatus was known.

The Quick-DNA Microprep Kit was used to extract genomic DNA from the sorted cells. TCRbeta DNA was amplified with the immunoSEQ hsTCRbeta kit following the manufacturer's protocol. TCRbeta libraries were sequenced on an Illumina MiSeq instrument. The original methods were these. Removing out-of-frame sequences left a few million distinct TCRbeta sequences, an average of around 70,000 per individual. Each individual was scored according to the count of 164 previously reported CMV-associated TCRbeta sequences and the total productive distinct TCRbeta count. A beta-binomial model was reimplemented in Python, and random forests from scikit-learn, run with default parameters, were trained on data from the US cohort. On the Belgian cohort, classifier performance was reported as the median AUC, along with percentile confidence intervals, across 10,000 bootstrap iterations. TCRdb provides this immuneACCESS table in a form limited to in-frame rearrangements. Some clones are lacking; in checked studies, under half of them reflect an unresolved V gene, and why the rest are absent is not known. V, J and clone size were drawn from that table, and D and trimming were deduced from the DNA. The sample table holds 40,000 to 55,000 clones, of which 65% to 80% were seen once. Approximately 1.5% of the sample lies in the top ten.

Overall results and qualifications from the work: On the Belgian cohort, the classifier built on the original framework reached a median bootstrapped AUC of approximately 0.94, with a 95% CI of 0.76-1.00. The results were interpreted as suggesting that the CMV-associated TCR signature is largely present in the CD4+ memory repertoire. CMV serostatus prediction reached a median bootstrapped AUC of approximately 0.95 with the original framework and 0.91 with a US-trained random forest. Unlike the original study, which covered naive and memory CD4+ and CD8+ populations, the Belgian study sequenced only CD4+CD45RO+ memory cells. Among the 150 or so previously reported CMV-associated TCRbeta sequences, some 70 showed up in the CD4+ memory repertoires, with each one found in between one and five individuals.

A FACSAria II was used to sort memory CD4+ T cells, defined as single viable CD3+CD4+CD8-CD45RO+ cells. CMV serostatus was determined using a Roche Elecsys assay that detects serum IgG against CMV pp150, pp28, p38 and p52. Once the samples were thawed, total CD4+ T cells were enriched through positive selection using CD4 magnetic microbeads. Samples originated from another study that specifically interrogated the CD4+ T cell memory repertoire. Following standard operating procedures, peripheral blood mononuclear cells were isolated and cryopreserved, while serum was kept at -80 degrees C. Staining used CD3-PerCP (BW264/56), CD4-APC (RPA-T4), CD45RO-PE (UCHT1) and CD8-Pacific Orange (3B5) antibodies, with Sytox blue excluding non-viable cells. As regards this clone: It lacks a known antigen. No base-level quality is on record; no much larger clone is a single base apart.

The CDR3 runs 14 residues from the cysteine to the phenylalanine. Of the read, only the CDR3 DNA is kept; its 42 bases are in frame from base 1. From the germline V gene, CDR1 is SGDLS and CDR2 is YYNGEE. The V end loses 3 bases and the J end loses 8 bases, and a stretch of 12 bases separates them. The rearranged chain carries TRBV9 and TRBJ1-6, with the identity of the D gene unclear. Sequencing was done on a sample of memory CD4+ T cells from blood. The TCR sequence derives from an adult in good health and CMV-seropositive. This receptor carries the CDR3 CASSAQAADSPLHF. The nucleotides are TGTGCCAGCAGCGCCCAGGCCGCGGATTCACCCCTCCACTTT. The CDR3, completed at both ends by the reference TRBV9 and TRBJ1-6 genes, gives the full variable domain DSGVTQTPKHLITATGQRVTLRCSPRSGDLSVYWYQQSLDQGLQFLIQYYNGEERAKGNILERFSAQQFPDLHSELNLSSLELGDSALYFCASSAQAADSPLHFGNGTRLTVT.